The 24 T cell receptor beta chains below all came from one sample that was sequenced in a study of blood T cell repertoires in COVID-19. Method: immunoSEQ multiplex PCR; TCRdb's copy keeps in-frame clones and lacks some. The data contain approximately 100,000 clones, 84% of them seen just once; the ten biggest clones take up approximately 6.5%. The sample was peripheral blood. The receptors shown here come from a man between 60 and 70 years old with acute or convalescent COVID-19.

For the CDR3, the DNA is TGTGCCAGCAGCTTGCAGGGGCGCACGGTCGGTTCACCCCTCCACTTT. Translating gives CASSLQGRTVGSPLHF. The chain joins TRBV5-5 to TRBJ1-6; D perhaps matches TRBD1 (6 bases). V lost 1 base to trimming and J lost 9 bases, with 17 bases between them. The CDR3 totals 16 residues. Germline V gives CDR1 SGHKS, CDR2 YYEKEE (reference sequence).

The chain links TRBV21-1 to TRBJ1-1; no DNA check was done on the table's D call, TRBD1. TRBV21-1 is an annotated pseudogene. The CDR3 runs to 14 residues. CDR3 in DNA: TGTGCCAGCAGCAAATCAGACAAAGACACTGAAGCTTTCTTT. It translates to CASSKSDKDTEAFF.

V gene TRBV19 combines with J gene TRBJ1-5; D uncertain. Germline V gene sequence: CDR1 LNHDA, CDR2 SQIVND (reference sequence). V lost 2 bases and J lost 8, with 10 bases in between. This CDR3 comprises 13 residues. For the CDR3, the DNA is TGTGCCAGTAGTATATCCGGTCAGGAGCCCCAGCATTTT. Translation: CASSISGQEPQHF.

This clone showed up just once. The CDR3 spells CASSFRTGRSGTDTQYF. The CDR3 DNA reads as TGCGCCAGCAGCTTTAGGACAGGCCGCTCCGGCACAGATACGCAGTATTTT. The V call is TRBV5-1, the J call TRBJ2-3; TRBD1 matches at 7 bases. Germline CDR1 is SGHRS and CDR2 is YFSETQ. CDR3 length equals 17 residues. The V segment lost 2 bases and the J segment 1 base; nucleotides outside the gene matches: 10.

This chain uses TRBV6-5 with TRBJ1-1; D gene uncertain. CDR1 is MNHEY and CDR2 is SVGAGI in the germline V gene. V gave up 0 bases and J gave up 6 bases, with 14 bases separating them. This CDR3 contains 15 residues. The CDR3 nucleotides read TGTGCCAGCAGTTACTCGGTATCGGGTCGGGCTGAAGCTTTCTTT. Translating gives CASSYSVSGRAEAFF.

This chain links TRBV5-6 with TRBJ1-1, with D possibly matching TRBD1 (6 bases). The CDR3 has 15 amino acids. Trimming cost V 4 bases and J 4 bases, with 17 bases left between them. CDR1 is SGHDT, CDR2 YYEEEE, per germline. The CDR3 DNA sequence: TGTGCCAGCAGCCCTTTCACAGGGCGGGCCACTGAAGCTTTCTTT. This translates into CASSPFTGRATEAFF.

V gene TRBV25-1 combines with J gene TRBJ1-2; TRBD1 matches 9 bases. Germline V CDR1 and CDR2: MGHDK, SYGVNS. V trimming: 5 bases; J trimming: 4 bases; junction bases outside the gene matches: 14. The length of the CDR3 is 17 residues. The CDR3 here is CASSPWTGAGDSYGYTF. CDR3 coding DNA: TGTGCCAGCAGTCCTTGGACAGGGGCGGGCGACTCCTATGGCTACACCTTC.

The chain carries TRBV18 and TRBJ1-2; 7 positions match TRBD1. V shed 0 bases, J shed 4 bases, and the junction held 2 bases outside the gene matches. Germline V gene data show CDR1 as KGHSH and CDR2 as LQKENI. This CDR3 has 14 residues. CDR3 loop: CASSPPTGSYGYTF. DNA for the CDR3: TGTGCCAGCTCACCACCGACAGGGAGCTATGGCTACACCTTC.

J is TRBJ1-5 and V is TRBV3-1 (or the pseudogene TRBV3-2), with D possibly TRBD1 on 5 matching bases. This CDR3 has 15 amino acids. Germline V lookup: CDR1 LGHDT, CDR2 YNNKEL (reference sequence). The V gene lost 1 base and the J gene lost 2 bases, with 9 bases spanning the gap. The CDR3 DNA reads TGTGCCAGCAGCCAAGTGACAGACCGCAATCAGCCCCAGCATTTT. Its translation is CASSQVTDRNQPQHF.

The rearrangement joins TRBV4-3 to TRBJ2-7; 10 bases are shared with TRBD2. Germline V gene lookup returns CDR1 LGHNA and CDR2 YSLEER. J gave up 2 bases and V 2 bases, and 6 bases lay outside the gene matches. This CDR3 region has 16 residues. CDR3 sequence: CASSQQSGGGAYEQYF. For the CDR3, the DNA is TGCGCCAGCAGCCAACAAAGCGGGGGGGGTGCCTACGAGCAGTACTTC.

The V call is TRBV4-1, the J call TRBJ1-4; D perhaps matches TRBD1 (5 bases). CDR1 is MGHRA and CDR2 is YSYEKL in the germline V gene. The V and J ends lost 5 bases and 4 bases respectively, with 5 bases between them. The CDR3 sequence is 12 residues long. CDR3 region: CASSRGNEKLFF. The DNA of the CDR3 is TGCGCCAGCAGCAGGGGTAATGAAAAACTGTTTTTT.

The V gene is TRBV2, the J gene TRBJ1-2; 8 bases align to TRBD1. The junction had 9 bases not matched to a gene; V was cut back by 2 bases and J by 7 bases. The CDR3 consists of 15 residues. Germline CDR1 reads SNHLY; CDR2 reads FYNNEI. The CDR3 DNA is TGTGCCAGCAGTGAAAGTAGGCAGGGGGCCGGTGGCTACACCTTC. This codes for CASSESRQGAGGYTF.

The chain combines TRBV19 with TRBJ1-1; D remains ambiguous. The length of the CDR3 is 13 residues. CDR1 LNHDA and CDR2 SQIVND come from the germline V gene (reference sequence). Trimming shortened V by 3 bases and J by 6 bases, and 11 bases separated the two germline ends. The CDR3 reads CASSINPRAEAFF. In DNA, the CDR3 is TGTGCCAGTAGTATTAATCCCCGGGCTGAAGCTTTCTTT.

This clone is a singleton in its sample. V usage is TRBV19 and J usage is TRBJ2-3; a possible D gene is TRBD2 (5 bases). In germline, CDR1 is LNHDA, CDR2 SQIVND (reference sequence). The CDR3 is made up of 16 amino acids. Trimming pared 8 bases from V and 2 bases from J, leaving 20 bases between. This CDR3 reads CASRDQPGTHTDTQYF. The CDR3 DNA reads TGTGCCAGTCGAGATCAACCGGGAACCCACACAGATACGCAGTATTTT.

The table lists this clone with a few counts. The genes are TRBV30 and TRBJ2-1, with 8 bases matching TRBD1. The V and J ends lost 2 bases and 8 bases, in that order; junction bases with no gene match: 5. The germline CDR1 and CDR2 sequences are GTSNPN and SVGIG (reference sequence). This CDR3 comprises 13 residues. The CDR3 DNA is TGTGCCTGGAGTCTTACAGGGGGAGATGAGCAGTTCTTC. This encodes CAWSLTGGDEQFF.

The chain uses TRBV9 and TRBJ1-1; 8 nucleotides line up with TRBD1. The length of the CDR3 is 14 residues. V was clipped by 4 bases and J by 3 bases; unmatched bases: 5. Germline lookup yields CDR1 SGDLS and CDR2 YYNGEE. As DNA, the CDR3 is TGTGCCAGCAGCTTCACAGGGGGGGACACTGAAGCTTTCTTT. It specifies CASSFTGGDTEAFF.

The rearrangement uses TRBV6-5 and TRBJ1-2; TRBD1 matches at 8 bases. Germline lookup yields CDR1 MNHEY and CDR2 SVGAGI. Trimming at V came to 5 bases and at J to 8 bases, leaving 7 bases not matched to a gene. The CDR3 runs to 13 residues. DNA of the CDR3: TGTGCCAGCAGTCGCAACAGGGGGAACGGCTACACCTTC. It yields the protein CASSRNRGNGYTF.

The V and J genes are TRBV5-1 and TRBJ1-2; possible D gene TRBD1, 5 bases. Germline V gives CDR1 SGHRS, CDR2 YFSETQ. The CDR3 has 15 amino acids. Trimming stripped 7 bases from V and 2 bases from J, with 18 bases between. CDR3 loop: CASSSGGGENYGYTF. DNA for the CDR3: TGCGCCAGCTCATCAGGAGGAGGGGAGAACTATGGCTACACCTTC. The full variable domain, its missing parts supplied by reference TRBV5-1 and TRBJ1-2, is KAGVTQTPRYLIKTRGQQVTLSCSPISGHRSVSWYQQTPGQGLQFLFEYFSETQRNKGNFPGRFSGRQFSNSRSEMNVSTLELGDSALYLCASSSGGGENYGYTFGSGTRLTVV.

The V and J genes are TRBV11-1 and TRBJ1-1; no definite D call. V was clipped by 1 base and J by 7 bases, with 7 bases between them. Germline V CDR1 and CDR2: SGHAT, FQDESV (reference sequence). The CDR3 totals 12 residues. The CDR3 sequence: CASSLGGLEAFF. The CDR3 nucleotides read TGTGCCAGCAGCTTAGGCGGGCTTGAAGCTTTCTTT. Filled out from reference TRBV11-1 and TRBJ1-1, the complete variable domain reads EAEVAQSPRYKITEKSQAVAFWCDPISGHATLYWYRQILGQGPELLVQFQDESVVDDSQLPKDRFSAERLKGVDSTLKIQPAELGDSAMYLCASSLGGLEAFFGQGTRLTVV.

V is TRBV28 and J is TRBJ1-1; 9 nucleotides agree with TRBD1. The CDR3 loop spans 16 amino acids. Germline loops: CDR1 MDHEN, CDR2 SYDVKM. V lost 4 bases to trimming and J lost 5 bases; unmatched junction nucleotides: 11. The CDR3, as DNA: TGTGCCAGCAGTTCTACCGGGACAGGGTTCGGGACTGAAGCTTTCTTT. It yields the protein CASSSTGTGFGTEAFF.

V and J are TRBV7-3 and TRBJ1-1; D remains ambiguous. Trimming took 4 bases from V and 1 from J, leaving 7 bases between them. The CDR3 is 13 amino acids. Germline V gene data show CDR1 as SGHTA and CDR2 as FQGTGA. As DNA, the CDR3 is TGTGCCAGCAGCTCCACAAGGAACACTGAAGCTTTCTTT. It encodes CASSSTRNTEAFF.

This clone was observed a handful of times. V usage is TRBV7-2 and J usage is TRBJ2-4; D perhaps matches TRBD2 (5 bases). V was clipped by 1 base and J by 1 base, with 11 bases between them. Germline values: CDR1 SGHTA, CDR2 FQGNSA. This CDR3 region has 16 residues. The CDR3 sequence is CASSLVGVAAKNIQYF. CDR3 in DNA: TGTGCCAGCAGCTTAGTCGGGGTAGCGGCCAAAAACATTCAGTACTTC.

This clone appeared a single time. The chain uses TRBV6-5 and TRBJ1-2; possibly TRBD1 for D (5 bases). V was cut by 5 bases and J by 0 bases, with 13 bases left in between. Germline CDR1 and CDR2: MNHEY and SVGAGI. The CDR3 length is 15 residues. DNA for the CDR3: TGTGCCAGCAGTCCGACAGACCTTCCTAACTATGGCTACACCTTC. It yields the protein CASSPTDLPNYGYTF.

This rearrangement joins TRBV19 to TRBJ1-2; 7 nucleotides agree with TRBD1. The CDR3 is 13 amino acids. The V gene end was trimmed by 6 bases and the J gene end by 8 bases; junction bases not matched to a gene: 9. CDR1 LNHDA and CDR2 SQIVND come from the germline V gene (reference sequence). The CDR3 nucleotides are TGTGCCAGTAGGGCGGACAGGCAGGGCGGCTACACCTTC. This encodes CASRADRQGGYTF.